Listed below are T cell receptor beta chains from one sample, sequenced in a study of blood T cell repertoires in COVID-19. Produced via immunoSEQ multiplex PCR; TCRdb's table is partial and in-frame only. Found here are roughly 300,000 clones, more than 85% of them singletons; the top ten hold more than 1%. Sequenced input: PBMCs or T cells enriched from blood (not recorded which). The receptors originated from a woman aged 30 to 39 who had recovered from COVID-19. The CDR3 runs from the conserved cysteine through the conserved F or W. Each record gives: V gene, J gene, clone size, CDR3 protein. Expanded clones get a size class; other rows say once, few or many, or leave the size out.

TRBV19,TRBJ2-1,NA,CASSPDRVRNEQFF
TRBV29-1,TRBJ2-4,NA,CSARDRGLGAKNIQYF
TRBV2,TRBJ1-6,NA,CASSGEGRSPLHF
TRBV15,TRBJ1-6,NA,CATSRDLDSPLHF
TRBV6-2/TRBV6-3,TRBJ2-7,medium-sized,CASSFNPLYGSGTATYEQYF
TRBV6-4,TRBJ1-1,NA,CASSAGVWDTEAFF
TRBV7-9,TRBJ2-1,NA,CASSLLTDRGPQFYNEQFF
TRBV24-1,TRBJ2-1,NA,CATSEVPGQGTTFSYNEQFF
TRBV5-1,TRBJ2-2,NA,CASSFQGDTGELFF
TRBV10-3,TRBJ1-1,once,CAISVVGRGHPNTEAFF
TRBV28,TRBJ1-5,NA,CASSLIRGGQPQHF
TRBV12-3/TRBV12-4,TRBJ1-2,NA,CASSDRGYGYTF
TRBV24-1,TRBJ1-2,NA,CATSDSRDSEIYGYTF
TRBV4-1,TRBJ2-7,NA,CASSRKVRGQVPHEQYF
TRBV3-1/TRBV3-2,TRBJ1-5,NA,CASSQAPGQGSNQPQHF
TRBV18,TRBJ1-1,NA,CASSSRTGNTEAFF
TRBV5-8,TRBJ1-5,once,CASSSGTGWNQPQHF
TRBV5-1,TRBJ2-1,NA,CASSLGPGRGNEQFF
TRBV18,TRBJ1-5,NA,CASSPQRSRANQPQHF
TRBV7-2,TRBJ1-2,NA,CASSTDRGFYGYTF
TRBV28,TRBJ2-7,NA,CASSRGGQGAYEQYF
TRBV6-5,TRBJ2-5,NA,CASSYTPGQGGETQYF
TRBV12-2,TRBJ1-6,NA,CASRLEQGYSPLHF
TRBV21-1,TRBJ1-5,NA,CASSKVRDPPRYYSNQPQHF
TRBV29-1,TRBJ1-2,NA,CSVKDSRAGYTF
TRBV5-1,TRBJ2-1,NA,CASSLLPGQGHEQFF
TRBV18,TRBJ2-6,NA,CASSPPVGGESGANVLTF
TRBV18,TRBJ1-6,NA,CASSPSDRGNSPLHF
TRBV7-9,TRBJ1-2,NA,CASSLALGDRGYTF
TRBV2,TRBJ2-1,few,CASRPPSGGQSYSYNEQFF
TRBV7-2,TRBJ2-5,NA,CASSPGGAQETQYF
TRBV19,TRBJ1-3,few,CASSTGTKAGNTIYF
TRBV2,TRBJ1-6,once,CASSEGGSSYNSPLHF
TRBV28,TRBJ2-7,NA,CASSLRGASYEQYF
TRBV10-3,TRBJ2-5,NA,CAIRQQETQYF
TRBV5-1,TRBJ1-1,NA,CASSPGTRYPGEAFF
TRBV18,TRBJ2-3,NA,CASSLRVRTDTQYF
TRBV14,TRBJ2-7,NA,CASSQASGGVYEQYF
TRBV30,TRBJ2-3,once,CAWSPTGTESDTQYF
TRBV7-9,TRBJ2-7,NA,CASSATGNLVGYEQYF
TRBV5-1,TRBJ1-2,NA,CASSSDRGISGYTF
TRBV19,TRBJ1-1,NA,CASSRQGGGTEAFF
TRBV29-1,TRBJ2-7,NA,CSATTGATYEQYF
TRBV5-1,TRBJ1-2,NA,CASSSYGTGGDGYTF
TRBV29-1,TRBJ2-4,NA,CSVLGGAKNIQYF
TRBV27,TRBJ1-1,NA,CAAAGLGALGMNTEAFF
TRBV4-1,TRBJ1-2,NA,CASSQRAGTNYGYTF
TRBV7-2,TRBJ1-4,NA,CASSTGVTNEKLFF
TRBV19,TRBJ2-1,NA,CASSMASGGPGNEQFF
TRBV19,TRBJ1-5,once,CASRAREVQPQHF
TRBV7-8,TRBJ1-5,few,CASSLDRLNDQPQHF
TRBV29-1,TRBJ2-2,NA,CSSRTSNTGELFF
TRBV5-1,TRBJ2-2,NA,CASSLGGAGTGELFF